This TCR beta chain was sequenced during a study of blood T cell repertoires in COVID-19 (dated by TCRdb to the early 2020s). About the study as a whole: The collaborator samples originated in the United States, Italy and Spain and spanned the acute and convalescent phases of COVID-19. The samples were drawn from the first 160 participants of the ongoing ImmuneRACE study and from 950 to 1,500 subjects provided by 6 global collaborators. The repertoires were made available in a free public database intended to serve as a resource for research on the immune response to SARS-CoV-2. A de-identified subject ID, COVID-19 status, age in years and sex were almost always included in the sample metadata. Where HLA class I and class II types were available, the types were taken from metadata supplied by the sample provider, not from assay-based typing. The material from the prospective study consisted of cDNA or gDNA derived from T cells, B-cell-depleted T cells, or PBMCs. Subjects who had been exposed to COVID-19, were actively infected with it, or had recovered from it provided the deeply sampled blood TCRbeta repertoires that made up the dataset. Overall results and qualifications from the work: How much clinical and demographic metadata was included differed by source and by participant, and the metadata was provided uncurated.

CDR1 and CDR2 are read off the germline V gene (reference sequence) as LGHDT and YNNKEL. V loses 2 bases of germline sequence and J loses 3 bases, and the interval between the two ends is 10 bases. Spanning cysteine to phenylalanine, the CDR3 consists of 14 amino acids. The read is trimmed to its CDR3 DNA, 42 bases read in frame from base 1. Whole blood was collected in K2EDTA tubes by collaborating institutions according to the institutions' own protocols. For TCRbeta analysis, collaborators shipped samples as frozen whole blood, isolated PBMCs, or DNA extracted from either of those sample types. About this clone itself: Its target antigen remains unknown. It has no much larger one-base neighbor in the sample; base qualities were not kept.

TCRbeta CDR3 regions were amplified from genomic DNA by means of the immunoSEQ Assay, a bias-controlled multiplex PCR. The original methods were these. Nucleated cell counts per sample were estimated from amplification of reference gene primers within the assay. To quantify the absolute abundance of each unique TCRbeta CDR3 rearrangement, sequence reads were collapsed and filtered. Productive Simpson clonality was computed per sample as the square root of Simpson's diversity index over productive rearrangements. The table was pulled from immuneACCESS by TCRdb, which kept in-frame rearrangements only. Such tables lose some clones; where checked, under half of the loss comes from unresolved V genes, and the rest has no known cause. The V and J calls and clone size were taken over from that table, and D and trimming were inferred from the DNA. The sample records about 62,000 clones, approximately 92% of which are singletons. 5.5% to 6.5% of the sample rests with the top ten.

The chain uses TRBV3-1 (or the pseudogene TRBV3-2) and TRBJ1-1; the D gene identity is not certain. The sequenced sample was peripheral blood. This TCR was recovered from a human donor in a cohort sampled during active COVID-19. At the DNA level, the sequence is TGTGCCAGCAGCCAATCCCGCCGGGACACTGAAGCTTTCTTT. It is translated as CASSQSRRDTEAFF.